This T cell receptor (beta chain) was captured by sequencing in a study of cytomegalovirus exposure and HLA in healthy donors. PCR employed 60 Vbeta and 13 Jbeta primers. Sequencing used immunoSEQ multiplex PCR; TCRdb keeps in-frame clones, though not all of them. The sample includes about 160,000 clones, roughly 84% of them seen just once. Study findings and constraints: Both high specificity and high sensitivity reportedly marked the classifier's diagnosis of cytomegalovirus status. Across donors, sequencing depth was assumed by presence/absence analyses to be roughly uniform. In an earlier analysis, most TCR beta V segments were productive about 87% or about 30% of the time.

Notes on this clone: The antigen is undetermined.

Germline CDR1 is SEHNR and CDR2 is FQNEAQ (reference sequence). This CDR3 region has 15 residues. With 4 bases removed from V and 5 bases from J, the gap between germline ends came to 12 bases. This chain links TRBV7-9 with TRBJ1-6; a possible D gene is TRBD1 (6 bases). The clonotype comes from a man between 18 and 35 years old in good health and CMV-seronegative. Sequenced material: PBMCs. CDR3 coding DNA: TGTGCCAGCAGCTACGGGACACAACATAATTCACCCCTCCACTTT. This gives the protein CASSYGTQHNSPLHF.